Presented here are 23 T cell receptor beta chains from one specimen sequenced in a study of read filtering for tumor transcriptome and immune sequencing. This library used roughly 400 ng RNA and molecular barcoded adaptors spanning alpha/delta and beta/gamma chains. TCRdb analysed the reads with MiXCR anew, one entry per CDR3 protein. Of roughly 68,000 distinct CDR3 sequences in the sample, about 14% were seen once. What was sequenced was a population of CD138-negative cells sorted from bone marrow. Receptors were obtained from a donor aged 40 or over with multiple myeloma.

Regarding this clonotype: This may be a read error: a much more frequent sequence differs by one nucleotide. The rearrangement uses TRBV5-4 and TRBJ1-1; no clear D. Per germline, CDR1 SGHNT and CDR2 YYREEE (reference sequence). The CDR3 extends over 15 amino acids. The ends were cut back, 0 bases at V and 6 bases at J, with 15 bases in the middle. CDR3 protein: CASSLERGRNAEAFF. DNA of the CDR3: TGTGCCAGCAGCTTGGAACGAGGGCGCAACGCTGAAGCTTTCTTT.

The chain has TRBV27 and TRBJ2-7; no firm D call. This CDR3 spans 13 amino acids. Germline-derived CDR1 and CDR2 are MNHEY and SMNVEV (reference sequence). V was cut by 5 bases and J by 0 bases, with 8 bases left in between. The CDR3 sequence: CASSRKSSYEQYF. Written as DNA, the CDR3 is TGTGCCAGCAGTCGTAAGAGCTCCTACGAGCAGTACTTC.

The V gene is TRBV20-1, the J gene TRBJ2-3; D gene ambiguous. This CDR3 has 12 amino acids. CDR1 is DFQATT and CDR2 is SNEGSKA in the germline V gene (reference sequence). V was trimmed by 3 bases and J by 2 bases, leaving 6 bases between them. In DNA form, the CDR3 reads TGCAGTGCTAGTGCTATCACAGATACGCAGTATTTT. Translating it yields CSASAITDTQYF.

This clonotype was seen ten or more times. The gene calls are TRBV28 and TRBJ1-1; no clear D gene. CDR1 is MDHEN, CDR2 SYDVKM, per germline. The CDR3 length is 14 residues. With 2 bases removed from V and 1 base from J, the gap between germline ends came to 8 bases. This CDR3 reads CASSLQVSNTEAFF. The CDR3 coding sequence is TGTGCCAGCAGTTTACAGGTTTCGAACACTGAAGCTTTCTTT.

The rearrangement joins TRBV29-1 to TRBJ2-2, with a weak D call TRBD2 (5 bases). V lost 8 bases and J lost 1, with 14 bases in between. CDR1 is SQVTM, CDR2 ANQGSEA, per germline. There are 14 residues in the CDR3. The CDR3 loop reads CSRRGEKNTGELFF. The CDR3 nucleotides read TGCAGCCGCCGGGGAGAGAAGAACACCGGGGAGCTGTTTTTT.

About this clonotype: Since a much larger clone is just one base distant, this may be a read error. The chain couples TRBV14 to TRBJ2-7; possible D gene TRBD2, 5 bases. The CDR3 spans 15 residues. Trimming left V 4 bases short and J 1 base short, with 14 bases between. CDR1 is SGHDN, CDR2 FVKESK, per germline. CDR3: CASSPQSLVSYEQYF. The CDR3 DNA follows: TGTGCCAGCAGCCCTCAATCACTAGTATCCTACGAGCAGTACTTC. The entire variable domain, with the rest obtained from reference TRBV14 and TRBJ2-7, is as follows: EAGVTQFPSHSVIEKGQTVTLRCDPISGHDNLYWYRRVMGKEIKFLLHFVKESKQDESGMPNNRFLAERTGGTYSTLKVQPAELEDSGVYFCASSPQSLVSYEQYFGPGTRLTVT.

This clonotype was observed a handful of times. The chain combines TRBV6-2 or TRBV6-3 with TRBJ1-6; D not certain. V lost 7 bases and J lost 5, with 15 bases in between. Germline V CDR1 and CDR2: MNHEY, SVGEGT. The CDR3 consists of 15 residues. The CDR3 is CASKSSWGDNSPLHF. CDR3 DNA: TGTGCCAGCAAATCCTCGTGGGGAGATAATTCACCCCTCCACTTT.

This clonotype was counted ten times or more. This rearrangement joins TRBV7-8 to TRBJ2-1; TRBD2 is a possible D gene (6 bases). The germline V and J ends were trimmed by 4 bases and 5 bases, with 12 bases remaining between them. The CDR3 is 14 amino acids. Germline lookup yields CDR1 SGHVS and CDR2 FQNEAQ. The CDR3 is CASSSGTGNNEQFF. CDR3 nucleotide sequence: TGTGCCAGCAGCTCGGGGACTGGCAACAATGAGCAGTTCTTC.

This clonotype was seen repeatedly, ten times or more. The chain employs TRBV29-1 and TRBJ2-3; the D gene is possibly TRBD2 (6 bases). Trimming removed 4 bases at V and 4 bases at J, with 12 bases between. This CDR3 is built from 13 residues. Germline V gene data show CDR1 as SQVTM and CDR2 as ANQGSEA. The CDR3 reads CSVGLVIADTQYF. The CDR3, as DNA: TGCAGCGTTGGACTAGTCATCGCAGATACGCAGTATTTT.

This clonotype was picked up many times. V is TRBV20-1 and J is TRBJ1-5; 11 bases line up with TRBD1. Looked up from germline, CDR1 is DFQATT and CDR2 is SNEGSKA (reference sequence). The CDR3 runs 15 residues. V trimming: 0 bases; J trimming: 6 bases; junction bases outside the gene matches: 4. The CDR3 DNA follows: TGCAGTGCTAGAGATCGGACAGGGGGCGGTCAGCCCCAGCATTTT. Its translation is CSARDRTGGGQPQHF.

Regarding this clonotype: A much larger clone lies a single base off, so this may be a read error. The genes are TRBV14 and TRBJ2-1; D unclear. The CDR3 loop spans 13 amino acids. Trimming left V 2 bases short and J 11 bases short, with 13 bases between. Germline CDR1 is SGHDN and CDR2 is FVKESK. For the CDR3, the DNA is TGTGCCAGCAGCCAAATTTTGGTGGGTAAGCAGTTCTTC. This encodes CASSQILVGKQFF.

Here the CDR3 DNA reads TGTGCCAGCTCGGCCGGACTAGCGGCAGATACGCAGTATTTT. The encoded protein is CASSAGLAADTQYF. This chain links TRBV18 with TRBJ2-3; 10 bases line up with TRBD2. This CDR3 has 14 residues. Unmatched junction bases numbered 4, after V lost 6 bases and J lost 4 bases. Germline V gene data show CDR1 as KGHSH and CDR2 as LQKENI.

V usage is TRBV29-1 and J usage is TRBJ2-7; D possibly corresponds to TRBD2 (7 bases). This CDR3 contains 15 residues. V lost 4 bases to trimming and J lost 6 bases, with 22 bases between them. Germline assignment: CDR1 SQVTM and CDR2 ANQGSEA. The DNA for the CDR3 is TGCAGCGTTGTGGGGGGGGCGACAGGAACCGGCGAGCAGTACTTC. Its protein product is CSVVGGATGTGEQYF.

As to this clonotype: A much larger clone is a single base away; this may be a read error. The chain combines TRBV7-8 with TRBJ2-3; a possible D gene is TRBD1 (5 bases). The J call may be mistaken, given a closer DNA end match to TRBJ1-5. From germline, CDR1 is SGHVS and CDR2 FQNEAQ. The CDR3 runs 18 residues. CDR3 DNA: TGTGCCAGCAGCTTAGCCTTGACTAGCGGGACGACCACAGATACGCAGCATTTT. Amino acid sequence: CASSLALTSGTTTDTQHF.

As to this clonotype: It may be a read error: a sequence one base away is much more abundant. The gene calls are TRBV7-9 and TRBJ2-7; 8 nucleotides line up with TRBD2. CDR1 and CDR2 (germline): SEHNR, FQNEAQ (reference sequence). V gave up 4 bases and J gave up 0 bases; unmatched junction bases: 11. CDR3 length: 17 amino acids. In DNA, the CDR3 is TGTGCCAGCAGCTCCCTCCGCGGGGGGATCCTCTCCTACGAGCAGTACTTC. This codes for CASSSLRGGILSYEQYF.

As to this clonotype: Germline is not matched at one junction end, which may reflect a read error. The chain joins TRBV25-1 to TRBJ2-2; TRBD2 agrees at 13 bases. Germline CDR1 reads MGHDK; CDR2 reads SYGVNS. The CDR3 totals 23 residues. The CDR3 loop reads CACSDPLGGETSGRAIATGELFF. The CDR3, as DNA: TGTGCCTGCAGTGACCCCCTTGGAGGAGAAACTAGCGGGAGGGCCATAGCCACCGGGGAGCTGTTTTTT. The complete variable domain, with remaining parts taken from reference TRBV25-1 and TRBJ2-2, reads EADIYQTPRYLVIGTGKKITLECSQTMGHDKMYWYQQDPGMELHLIHYSYGVNSTEKGDLSSESTVSRIRTEHFPLTLESARPSHTSQYLCACSDPLGGETSGRAIATGELFFGEGSRLTVL.

Regarding this clonotype: A clone one base away is much larger, so this may be a read error. V gene TRBV10-3 combines with J gene TRBJ1-1; D unresolved. V shed 2 bases and J shed 1 base, with 14 bases lying between them. Germline V gene data show CDR1 as ENHRY and CDR2 as SYGVKD. The CDR3 spans 16 residues. CDR3: CAISEREVGSNTEAFF. The CDR3 bases are TGTGCCATCAGTGAGAGAGAAGTTGGGTCGAACACTGAAGCTTTCTTT.

The V and J genes are TRBV9 and TRBJ1-1; the D gene is possibly TRBD1 (5 bases). The V gene's germline CDR1 is SGDLS and CDR2 YYNGEE. The CDR3 contains 13 residues. V lost 3 bases to trimming and J lost 5 bases, with 11 bases between them. CDR3 nucleotides: TGTGCCAGCAGCGGAACTGGGGGGACTGAAGCTTTCTTT. Its protein is CASSGTGGTEAFF.

At least ten counts were recorded for this clonotype. J is TRBJ1-1 and V is TRBV29-1; no clear D gene. The germline CDR1 and CDR2 sequences are SQVTM and ANQGSEA. This CDR3 comprises 15 residues. With 3 bases removed from V and 2 bases from J, the gap between germline ends came to 16 bases. CDR3 sequence reads: CSVEFFTGANTEAFF. The CDR3 nucleotides read TGCAGCGTTGAGTTTTTCACGGGCGCAAACACTGAAGCTTTCTTT.

A note on this clonotype: Being one base from a much bigger clone, this may be a read error. The chain uses TRBV20-1 and TRBJ2-7; possible D gene TRBD2, 5 bases. Germline V gene sequence: CDR1 DFQATT, CDR2 SNEGSKA (reference sequence). The CDR3 totals 14 residues. CDR3 region: CGAQSSLPLGEQYF. CDR3 nucleotides: TGCGGTGCTCAGTCTAGCCTCCCCCTTGGCGAGCAGTACTTC.

This clonotype was counted once. A much larger clone differs by one base, so this may be a read error. The chain combines TRBV28 with TRBJ1-2; possibly TRBD1 for D (5 bases). Per the germline V gene, CDR1 is MDHEN and CDR2 is SYDVKM. This CDR3 region has 13 residues. The chain's CDR3 is CASSFEGLYGCTF. The DNA of the CDR3 is TGTGCCAGCAGTTTTGAGGGGCTCTATGGCTGCACCTTC.

The sample holds many counts of this clonotype. The chain joins TRBV7-2 to TRBJ2-3; D not resolved. This CDR3 contains 13 residues. Trimming left V 5 bases short and J 5 bases short, with 11 bases between. CDR1 SGHTA and CDR2 FQGNSA come from the germline V gene. CDR3 protein: CASSRPSVDTQYF. The CDR3, as DNA: TGTGCCAGCAGCCGGCCTTCCGTAGATACGCAGTATTTT. Supplemented by reference TRBV7-2 and TRBJ2-3, the full variable domain reads GAGVSQSPSNKVTEKGKDVELRCDPISGHTALYWYRQSLGQGLEFLIYFQGNSAPDKSGLPSDRFSAERTGGSVSTLTIQRTQQEDSAVYLCASSRPSVDTQYFGPGTRLTVL.

This clonotype was counted only a few times. This sequence joins TRBV7-3 and TRBJ2-1; no clear D gene. CDR3 length equals 15 residues. Germline CDR1 SGHTA, CDR2 FQGTGA. The V gene lost 1 base and the J gene lost 5 bases, with 12 bases spanning the gap. This CDR3 reads CASSLRLVGHNEQFF. The CDR3 nucleotides are TGTGCCAGCAGCTTAAGGCTAGTGGGTCACAATGAGCAGTTCTTC.